Listed below are T cell receptor beta chains from one sample, sequenced in a study of cytomegalovirus exposure and HLA in healthy donors. Using immunoSEQ multiplex PCR, the repertoire was profiled, and TCRdb retains in-frame clones only, with some absent. The sample's table shows more than 95,000 clones. The sample consisted of PBMCs. The receptors shown here come from a man aged 40-55 years in good health and CMV-seronegative. CDR3s include the opening cysteine and the closing phenylalanine or tryptophan. The order of the fields is J gene, V gene, D gene, CDR3 protein, CDR3 DNA. The D gene is left open where the match is weak.

>TRBJ2-5|TRBV4-1|TRBD2
CASSQASGGAGGETQYF
TGCGCCAGCAGCCAAGCTAGCGGGGGGGCCGGTGGAGAGACCCAGTACTTC
>TRBJ2-6|TRBV19|NA
CASSTGVGANVLTF
TGTGCCAGTAGTACAGGGGTTGGGGCCAACGTCCTGACTTTC
>TRBJ2-3|TRBV30|TRBD2
CAWSGLAGGLSTDTQYF
TGTGCCTGGAGTGGACTAGCGGGGGGGCTCAGCACAGATACGCAGTATTTT
>TRBJ1-2|TRBV7-8|TRBD1
CASSHGQGAFGYTF
TGTGCCAGCAGCCACGGTCAGGGGGCGTTTGGCTACACCTTC
>TRBJ2-5|TRBV6-6|TRBD2
CASSRADRGAQYF
TGTGCCAGCAGCCGGGCGGACCGGGGGGCCCAGTACTTC
>TRBJ2-3|TRBV7-2|NA
CASSFQGSNTDTQYF
TGTGCCAGCAGTTTCCAGGGGTCGAACACAGATACGCAGTATTTT
>TRBJ1-2|TRBV10-3|TRBD1
CAIRDRAYGYTF
TGTGCCATCAGGGACAGGGCCTATGGCTACACCTTC
>TRBJ2-3|TRBV30|NA
CAWTPVGRASTDTQYF
TGTGCCTGGACCCCCGTTGGGCGGGCTAGCACAGATACGCAGTATTTT
>TRBJ2-5|TRBV9|TRBD2
CASSVVASGGPYQETQYF
TGTGCCAGCAGCGTAGTGGCTAGCGGGGGCCCCTACCAAGAGACCCAGTACTTC
>TRBJ2-3|TRBV5-1|TRBD2
CASSTVAGSSTDTQYF
TGCGCCAGCAGCACAGTAGCGGGGTCTAGCACAGATACGCAGTATTTT
>TRBJ2-3|TRBV11-2|TRBD2
CASQSLAGDTDTQYF
TGTGCCAGTCAGAGTTTAGCGGGGGACACAGATACGCAGTATTTT
>TRBJ2-3|TRBV7-9|TRBD2
CASSPLAGFTDTQYF
TGTGCCAGCAGCCCTCTAGCGGGATTCACAGATACGCAGTATTTT
>TRBJ1-6|TRBV30|NA
CAWSVQDNSPLHF
TGTGCCTGGAGTGTACAGGATAATTCACCCCTCCACTTT
>TRBJ2-2|TRBV15|TRBD1
CATSRTGDTGELFF
TGTGCCACCAGCAGAACAGGGGACACCGGGGAGCTGTTTTTT
>TRBJ1-2|TRBV10-3|TRBD1
CAISEDRGRGGYTF
TGTGCCATCAGTGAGGACAGGGGGCGAGGAGGCTACACCTTC
>TRBJ2-1|TRBV18|TRBD1
CASSPMGTGSYNEQFF
TGTGCCAGCTCACCAATGGGGACAGGGTCCTACAATGAGCAGTTCTTC
>TRBJ2-6|TRBV7-8|TRBD2
CASSLVGLDFSGANVLTF
TGTGCCAGCAGCTTAGTGGGACTAGATTTCTCTGGGGCCAACGTCCTGACTTTC
>TRBJ2-5|TRBV5-1|NA
CASSATTGRVSQETQYF
TGCGCCAGCAGCGCCACGACGGGTCGGGTCAGCCAAGAGACCCAGTACTTC
>TRBJ2-3|TRBV5-3|NA
CARSSRGNCTDTQYF
TGTGCCAGAAGCTCCCGGGGGAATTGCACAGATACGCAGTATTTT
>TRBJ1-1|TRBV7-9|TRBD1
CASSISGTEEAFF
TGTGCCAGCAGCATCTCCGGGACAGAAGAAGCTTTCTTT
>TRBJ1-1|TRBV2|NA
CASRGAPSGAEAFF
TGTGCCAGCAGGGGAGCACCCTCAGGCGCTGAAGCTTTCTTT
>TRBJ2-7|TRBV6-5|NA
CASSYSPADSEQYF
TGTGCCAGCAGTTACTCCCCTGCGGATAGCGAGCAGTACTTC
>TRBJ1-1|TRBV28|NA
CASRPLGLLFTEAFF
TGTGCCAGCAGACCTCTCGGACTCTTATTCACTGAAGCTTTCTTT
>TRBJ1-2|TRBV6-1|NA
CASSEDRTGINYGYTF
TGTGCCAGCAGTGAGGATCGGACGGGAATCAACTATGGCTACACCTTC
>TRBJ2-3|TRBV25-1|TRBD2
CASSELLAGSTDTQYF
TGTGCCAGCAGTGAATTGTTAGCGGGGAGCACAGATACGCAGTATTTT
>TRBJ2-4|TRBV15|NA
CATSREQVGIQYF
TGTGCCACCAGCAGAGAACAGGTTGGCATTCAGTACTTC
>TRBJ1-6|TRBV7-2|NA
CASSLMSDSPLHF
TGTGCCAGCAGCTTAATGTCGGATTCACCCCTCCACTTT
>TRBJ2-5|TRBV2|NA
CASSQVLNGETQYF
TGTGCCAGCAGTCAGGTCCTCAACGGAGAGACCCAGTACTTC
>TRBJ2-1|TRBV7-2|TRBD2
CASSLLPSGGANEQFF
TGTGCCAGCAGCTTACTTCCTAGCGGGGGGGCCAATGAGCAGTTCTTC
>TRBJ2-3|TRBV5-1|TRBD2
CASSLTIAGGPLDTQYF
TGCGCCAGCAGCTTGACCATAGCGGGGGGGCCCTTAGATACGCAGTATTTT
>TRBJ2-1|TRBV7-2|NA
CASSPRRGGYNEQFF
TGTGCCAGCAGCCCCAGGAGGGGAGGCTACAATGAGCAGTTCTTC
>TRBJ2-2|TRBV6-1|TRBD2
CASIRASGGTGELFF
TGTGCCAGTATTAGGGCTAGCGGGGGTACCGGGGAGCTGTTTTTT
>TRBJ1-5|TRBV30|NA
CAWSVQDNQPQHF
TGTGCCTGGAGTGTACAGGACAATCAGCCCCAGCATTTT
>TRBJ2-1|TRBV5-6|NA
CASSLSGVTYNEQFF
TGTGCCAGCAGCTTGTCCGGGGTTACCTACAATGAGCAGTTCTTC
>TRBJ1-1|TRBV30|NA
CAWSGSSWGDTEAFF
TGTGCCTGGAGTGGCAGTTCGTGGGGGGACACTGAAGCTTTCTTT
>TRBJ1-3|TRBV19|NA
CASSDTGNTIYF
TGTGCCAGTAGTGACACTGGAAACACCATATATTTT
>TRBJ1-4|TRBV20-1|NA
CSARPLEKLFF
TGCAGTGCTAGACCCCTGGAAAAACTGTTTTTT
>TRBJ2-7|TRBV7-9|NA
CASSLTGSSYEQYF
TGTGCCAGCAGCTTAACTGGGAGCTCCTACGAGCAGTACTTC
>TRBJ1-2|TRBV19|NA
CARGRDIRSGYTF
TGTGCCAGGGGGAGGGATATCCGCTCTGGCTACACCTTC
>TRBJ1-1|TRBV27|TRBD1
CASGTGGRRAFF
TGTGCCAGCGGAACAGGGGGACGGCGAGCTTTCTTT
>TRBJ1-4|TRBV15|NA
CATSSGGGTNEKLFF
TGTGCCACCAGCAGCGGGGGGGGCACTAATGAAAAACTGTTTTTT